Below, one T cell receptor beta chain is given with its context. Its specificity is not known. CDR1 and CDR2 (germline): KGHDR, SFDVKD. The CDR3 covers 13 residues. J was trimmed by 5 bases and V by 9 bases; bases with no gene match: 2. Using RNA transcripts as the source, TCR beta CDR3 regions were amplified. Carried out on the TCR CDR3, a first-round RT-PCR used the HTBI primer set. TCRdb passed the multiplex PCR reads through MiXCR, listing each CDR3 protein once. The data hold roughly 500,000 distinct CDR3 sequences, with more than 11% observed a single time. The study excluded patients with uncontrolled infection, other autoimmune disease, pregnancy or lactation. The entry originates in a study of T cells in Graves' hyperthyroidism and ophthalmopathy. Study observations and caveats: A model built on 13 V-J features separated ophthalmopathy from stable hyperthyroidism. In validation, the model predicted ophthalmopathy. These predictions came a median approximately 6.5 months before onset.

V and J are TRBV24-1 and TRBJ2-1; 11 bases align to TRBD2. The sample was blood. The source of this sequence is a woman between 25 and 40 years old with Graves' hyperthyroidism that later progressed to Graves' ophthalmopathy. The DNA for the CDR3 is TGTGCCACCGGACTAGCGGGCCACAATGAGCAGTTCTTC. This translates into CATGLAGHNEQFF.